The 29 T cell receptor beta chains below were found in one sample sequenced in a study of blood T cells in healthy people across ages. Together with a sample-barcoded 5' primer, a J-beta primer mix was included in a second PCR lasting about 7 to 12 cycles. One entry per CDR3 protein, called by TCRdb with MiXCR from the 5' RACE reads. Among 850,000 to 1,100,000 distinct CDR3 sequences listed, 30% to 40% were seen once. Source material: blood. These receptors were taken from a man aged 18-30 years in good health.

The chain couples TRBV20-1 to TRBJ2-1, with 10 bases aligning to TRBD1. V lost 1 base, J lost 9 bases, and 9 bases stayed unmatched. The CDR3 has 15 amino acids. Germline V CDR1 and CDR2: DFQATT, SNEGSKA (reference sequence). This chain's CDR3 is CSARGGDRGYPEQFF. CDR3 sequence (DNA): TGCAGTGCTAGAGGTGGGGACAGGGGATATCCTGAGCAGTTCTTC.

This rearrangement joins TRBV7-4 to TRBJ1-1; 12 bases agree with TRBD1. The ends lost 1 base at V and 9 bases at J; junction bases unmatched: 3. The CDR3 length is 14 residues. Germline values: CDR1 SGHVT, CDR2 SQSDAQ. The CDR3 bases are TGTGCCAGCAGCTTAGTGGGACAGGGGGCGCAAGCTTTCTTT. Translation gives CASSLVGQGAQAFF.

The chain is built from TRBV11-2 and TRBJ2-7; 11 nucleotides align to TRBD2. The CDR3 spans 16 residues. J gave up 7 bases and V 5 bases, and 13 bases lay outside the gene matches. CDR1 SGHAT and CDR2 FQNNGV come from the germline V gene. CDR3 sequence (DNA): TGTGCCAGCAGCCCCTACGGGACTAGCGGAAACAATGAGCAGTACTTC. The encoded protein is CASSPYGTSGNNEQYF.

V gene TRBV20-1 combines with J gene TRBJ2-1; perhaps TRBD1 as D (6 bases). CDR1 is DFQATT, CDR2 SNEGSKA, per germline (reference sequence). The V end lost 1 base, the J end lost 8 bases, and 18 bases lay between the germline ends. The CDR3 extends over 15 amino acids. CDR3 nucleotides: TGCAGTGCTAGAGTCGTAACAGGGTGGATGGATGAGCAGTTCTTC. Its protein is CSARVVTGWMDEQFF.

Worth noting for this clonotype: A read error may account for a junction end that differs from germline. The CDR3 coding sequence is TGCAGTGCTAGGGGGGTAGCGGATGGCTGCACCTTC. This translates into CSARGVADGCTF. This chain links TRBV20-1 with TRBJ1-2; a weak D match, TRBD1 (5 bases). The CDR3 runs 12 residues. Germline V CDR1 and CDR2: DFQATT, SNEGSKA (reference sequence).

V is TRBV4-3 and J is TRBJ1-5, with 9 nucleotides matching TRBD1. Trimming removed 0 bases from V and 11 bases from J; junction bases left unmatched: 14. The CDR3 totals 17 residues. Germline-derived CDR1 and CDR2 are LGHNA and YSLEER. In DNA, the CDR3 is TGCGCCAGCAGCCAAGATCTCGGGGGACAGGGCCCTTCAGCCCAGCATTTT. It translates to CASSQDLGGQGPSAQHF.

A few counts support this clonotype. The chain links TRBV12-3 or TRBV12-4 to TRBJ2-1; D remains ambiguous. With 5 bases removed from V and 3 bases from J, the gap between germline ends came to 14 bases. The CDR3 runs 15 residues. The CDR3 nucleotides read TGTGCCAGCAGTCCCGATCAAGGTATCTACAATGAGCAGTTCTTC. Its translation is CASSPDQGIYNEQFF.

V gene TRBV20-1 combines with J gene TRBJ2-3, with unresolved D. From germline, CDR1 is DFQATT and CDR2 SNEGSKA (reference sequence). V lost 6 bases, J lost 2 bases, and 12 bases lay in between. There are 13 residues in the CDR3. CDR3 loop: CSAGIGNTDTQYF. The CDR3 DNA reads as TGCAGTGCGGGGATCGGAAACACAGATACGCAGTATTTT.

In this sample, this clonotype turned up a few times. V is TRBV7-2 and J is TRBJ2-7; D not resolved. The CDR3 totals 15 residues. Per the germline V gene, CDR1 is SGHTA and CDR2 is FQGNSA. V shed 1 base and J shed 4 bases, with 14 bases lying between them. As DNA, the CDR3 is TGTGCCAGCAGCTTAGGCGGCTTAAGTGGGTACGAGCAGTACTTC. Protein: CASSLGGLSGYEQYF.

The chain recombines TRBV20-1 with TRBJ2-5; D uncertain. The DNA end lines up better with TRBJ2-7; the J call may be wrong. The CDR3 has 11 amino acids. Per germline, CDR1 DFQATT and CDR2 SNEGSKA (reference sequence). DNA of the CDR3: TGCAGTGCTAGAGATCCCGGCGAGCAGTACTTC. It codes for CSARDPGEQYF.

V and J are TRBV6-5 and TRBJ1-1; TRBD1 matches at 7 bases. CDR1 and CDR2 from the germline V gene are MNHEY and SVGAGI. The CDR3 totals 16 residues. V dropped 2 bases and J dropped 7; count of bases not matched to a gene: 13. The CDR3, as DNA: TGTGCCAGCAGTTACCGAGACCTCCGACAGGGTAATGAAGCTTTCTTT. It specifies CASSYRDLRQGNEAFF.

The J gene is TRBJ2-7, the V gene TRBV7-6; 12 bases are a match to TRBD2. The CDR3 spans 22 residues. CDR1 is SGHVS and CDR2 is FNYEAQ in the germline V gene. V trimming: 1 base; J trimming: 7 bases; junction bases outside the gene matches: 26. The CDR3 loop is CASSLVPLAGGLFERRWSEQYF. CDR3 bases: TGTGCCAGCAGCTTAGTGCCGCTAGCGGGGGGGCTCTTTGAAAGACGGTGGAGTGAGCAGTACTTC. Combining the CDR3 with reference TRBV7-6 and TRBJ2-7 gives the whole variable domain GAGVSQSPRYKVTKRGQDVALRCDPISGHVSLYWYRQALGQGPEFLTYFNYEAQQDKSGLPNDRFSAERPEGSISTLTIQRTEQRDSAMYRCASSLVPLAGGLFERRWSEQYFGPGTRLTVT.

This clonotype was counted between two and nine times. The rearrangement uses TRBV7-8 and TRBJ1-2; TRBD1 matches 8 bases. The CDR3 covers 13 residues. The V gene's germline CDR1 is SGHVS and CDR2 FQNEAQ. J was trimmed by 7 bases and V by 5 bases; bases with no gene match: 6. The CDR3 is CASSPGQGIGYTF. The CDR3 DNA reads TGTGCCAGCAGCCCCGGACAGGGCATTGGCTACACCTTC.

This clonotype was detected a few times. The chain uses TRBV20-1 and TRBJ2-5, with D hard to call. The germline gives CDR1 DFQATT, CDR2 SNEGSKA (reference sequence). The CDR3 has 9 residues. As DNA, the CDR3 is TGCAGCCTCCAAGAGACCCAGTACTTC. This encodes CSLQETQYF.

Note on this clonotype: This may stem from a read error, because a much larger clone lies one nucleotide away. This sequence joins TRBV12-3 or TRBV12-4 and TRBJ2-4, with TRBD1 matching 7 bases. The CDR3 is 17 residues long. The CDR3 DNA reads TGTGCCAGCAGTTTTAAAGGGGGCGGATTGGCCAAAAACACTCAGTACTTC. Translation gives CASSFKGGGLAKNTQYF.

V is TRBV20-1 and J is TRBJ1-2; D gene unclear. Germline CDR1 is DFQATT and CDR2 is SNEGSKA (reference sequence). CDR3 size: 14 residues. Trimming cost V 0 bases and J 8 bases, with 16 bases left between them. CDR3 amino acids: CSARDVESRGGYTF. The CDR3 DNA reads as TGCAGTGCTAGAGATGTGGAATCTAGAGGGGGCTACACCTTC.

The V gene is TRBV6-2 or TRBV6-3, the J gene TRBJ1-2; D unclear. The V gene's germline CDR1 is MNHEY and CDR2 SVGEGT. V was cut by 6 bases and J by 4 bases, with 12 bases left in between. CDR3 length equals 13 residues. The CDR3 is CASSQQRPYGYTF. The CDR3 nucleotides read TGTGCCAGCAGCCAACAGCGACCCTATGGCTACACCTTC.

This clonotype has a handful of counts. The rearrangement uses TRBV7-9 and TRBJ1-1, with 10 positions matching TRBD1. Germline V lookup: CDR1 SEHNR, CDR2 FQNEAQ (reference sequence). The junction had 6 bases not matched to a gene; V was cut back by 5 bases and J by 3 bases. The CDR3 is made up of 15 amino acids. The chain's CDR3 is CASSRQGAKYTEAFF. Written as DNA, the CDR3 is TGTGCCAGCAGCCGACAGGGGGCGAAGTACACTGAAGCTTTCTTT.

The chain has TRBV20-1 and TRBJ1-1, with TRBD1 matching 12 bases. CDR1 and CDR2 (germline): DFQATT, SNEGSKA (reference sequence). V shed 6 bases and J 2 bases; nucleotides not matched to a gene: 7. CDR3 size: 15 residues. The DNA for the CDR3 is TGCAGTGCGGGGACAGGGGGCTATCTTAACACTGAAGCTTTCTTT. Encoded protein: CSAGTGGYLNTEAFF.

This clonotype showed up just a few times. The CDR3 here is CASSFGRATGELFF. In nucleotides, the CDR3 is TGTGCCAGCAGCTTCGGCAGGGCCACCGGGGAGCTGTTTTTT. The chain joins TRBV7-9 to TRBJ2-2; possible D gene TRBD1, 5 bases. CDR3 size: 14 residues. V lost 3 bases to trimming and J lost 4 bases, with 9 bases between them. Per germline, CDR1 SEHNR and CDR2 FQNEAQ (reference sequence).

The chain recombines TRBV6-2 or TRBV6-3 with TRBJ1-1; tentatively, D is TRBD1 (6 bases). The V end was cut by 0 bases, the J end by 0 bases, with 11 bases between. CDR1 is MNHEY, CDR2 SVGEGT, per germline. This CDR3 region has 16 residues. The CDR3 loop is CASSYSRGGLNTEAFF. The CDR3 DNA reads TGTGCCAGCAGTTACTCCAGGGGCGGGCTGAACACTGAAGCTTTCTTT.

This chain links TRBV20-1 with TRBJ2-5, with D uncertain. V lost 0 bases and J lost 1, with 12 bases in between. The germline CDR1 and CDR2 sequences are DFQATT and SNEGSKA (reference sequence). The CDR3 loop spans 15 amino acids. For the CDR3, the DNA is TGCAGTGCTAGAGACCCTTTACGGAGCCAAGAGACCCAGTACTTC. Its translation is CSARDPLRSQETQYF.

This clonotype was recorded a few times. The V gene is TRBV6-6, the J gene TRBJ1-5; TRBD1 agrees at 7 bases. This CDR3 region has 16 residues. The germline V gene has CDR1 MNHNY and CDR2 SVGAGI (reference sequence). J lost 1 base, V lost 4 bases, and 7 bases had no gene match. CDR3 loop: CASSSFRQGSNQPQHF. Written as DNA, the CDR3 is TGTGCCAGCAGTTCCTTCCGACAGGGCAGCAATCAGCCCCAGCATTTT.

The chain has TRBV25-1 and TRBJ1-5; 8 bases are shared with TRBD1. CDR1 is MGHDK, CDR2 SYGVNS, per germline. The CDR3 sequence is 16 residues long. Trimming at V came to 4 bases and at J to 6 bases, leaving 11 bases not matched to a gene. The CDR3 DNA reads as TGTGCCAGCAGTGGAGACGACAGGGGTGGCGGTCAGCCCCAGCATTTT. It translates to CASSGDDRGGGQPQHF.

This clonotype was recorded a few times. This chain connects TRBV20-1 to TRBJ2-3; TRBD2 matches at 11 bases. The germline V gene has CDR1 DFQATT and CDR2 SNEGSKA (reference sequence). The CDR3 is 15 residues long. V dropped 4 bases and J dropped 4; count of bases not matched to a gene: 7. Here the CDR3 reads CSATKTSGAPDTQYF. The CDR3 DNA reads TGCAGTGCTACCAAGACTAGCGGGGCTCCAGATACGCAGTATTTT.

The table lists this clonotype with a few counts. The rearrangement joins TRBV29-1 to TRBJ1-1; D remains unclear. The V end lost 4 bases, the J end lost 3 bases, and 12 bases lay between the germline ends. Germline loops: CDR1 SQVTM, CDR2 ANQGSEA. This CDR3 spans 13 amino acids. The CDR3 DNA is TGCAGCGTTGTTGGGGTGGTGCACACTGAAGCTTTCTTT. Its protein product is CSVVGVVHTEAFF.

There are a few counts of this clonotype. The rearrangement joins TRBV13 to TRBJ1-6, with 11 positions matching TRBD1. V was pared by 5 bases and J by 4 bases, with 7 bases of the junction left unmatched. Germline V gene lookup returns CDR1 PRHDT and CDR2 FYEKMQ (reference sequence). This CDR3 is built from 17 residues. CDR3 sequence: CASSPGTGGLYNSPLHF. DNA of the CDR3: TGTGCCAGCAGCCCTGGGACAGGGGGGCTTTATAATTCACCCCTCCACTTT.

Details on this clonotype: A much larger clone differs by one base, so this may be a read error. This rearrangement joins TRBV10-3 to TRBJ2-3; D might be TRBD1 (6 bases). Germline CDR1 and CDR2: ENHRY and SYGVKD. V was trimmed by 3 bases and J by 0 bases, leaving 10 bases between them. This CDR3 region has 15 residues. The CDR3 nucleotides read TGTGCCATCAGTGACAGGGGAACCAGCACAGATACGCAGTATTTT. Encoded protein: CAISDRGTSTDTQYF.

The chain links TRBV13 to TRBJ1-3, with TRBD1 matching 8 bases. CDR3 length: 16 residues. The V and J ends lost 6 bases and 2 bases, in that order; junction bases with no gene match: 9. Germline V gene data show CDR1 as PRHDT and CDR2 as FYEKMQ (reference sequence). CDR3 in amino acids: CASSLQGEGTGNTIYF. DNA of the CDR3: TGTGCCAGCAGTCTACAGGGGGAGGGAACTGGAAACACCATATATTTT. Together with reference TRBV13 and TRBJ1-3, the CDR3 gives the full variable domain: AAGVIQSPRHLIKEKRETATLKCYPIPRHDTVYWYQQGPGQDPQFLISFYEKMQSDKGSIPDRFSAQQFSDYHSELNMSSLELGDSALYFCASSLQGEGTGNTIYFGEGSWLTVV.